The entry below gives a single TCR beta chain sequence along with its context. This entry comes from a study of memory CD4+ T cells and cytomegalovirus serostatus. The sort gate was single viable CD3+CD4+CD8-CD45RO+ cells for memory CD4+ T cells. Clones were read by immunoSEQ multiplex PCR, and TCRdb kept only the in-frame ones, dropping some. The table records some 48,000 clones, roughly 78% of them present only once. Source material: memory CD4+ T cells from blood. This sequence originates from an adult in good health and CMV-seronegative.

The CDR3 DNA sequence: TGTGCCAGCACTTTTCCTACGGCCACCGGGGAGCTGTTTTTT. This translates into CASTFPTATGELFF. The V gene is TRBV6-1, the J gene TRBJ2-2; D gene uncertain. Germline-derived CDR1 and CDR2 are MNHNS and SASEGT. The CDR3 runs to 14 residues. The V end was cut by 7 bases, the J end by 4 bases, with 13 bases between.